Below, one TCR beta chain is given with its context. Each CDR3 protein is one row after TCRdb ran MiXCR on the RT-PCR reads. Among approximately 170,000 distinct CDR3 sequences listed, about a quarter were seen once. This CDR3 region has 15 residues. This specimen comes from a study of patients and donors after allogeneic stem cell transplantation. The receptor's source is a human donor who was either an allogeneic HSCT recipient or a stem cell or donor lymphocyte infusion donor (not recorded which). It is not recorded whose cells these are; they may come from a transplant donor. The genes are TRBV21-1 and TRBJ2-5; whether TRBD1, the table's D call, matches the DNA was not checked. TRBV21-1 is reported as a pseudogene. The specimen was blood, either unsorted or a sorted T cell fraction (not recorded which). The CDR3 region is CASSKDGRCQETQYF. For the CDR3, the DNA is TGTGCCAGCAGCAAAGACGGGCGTTGCCAAGAGACCCAGTACTTC.